This T cell receptor (beta chain) is drawn from a study of cytomegalovirus exposure and HLA in healthy donors. Use of 60 Vbeta and 13 Jbeta primers characterized the PCR. Measured with immunoSEQ multiplex PCR; TCRdb has only the in-frame clones, and not every one. This table has 95,000 to 150,000 clones, over 70% appearing once. Study-wide findings and caveats: CMV serostatus was the sole immune exposure data available. Presence/absence analyses took donor sequencing depth as roughly uniform.

V gave up 5 bases and J gave up 3 bases, with 23 bases separating them. CDR1 and CDR2 (germline): SEHNR, FQNEAQ (reference sequence). The length of the CDR3 is 17 residues. A remark on this clone: The target antigen is unknown.

Material: PBMCs. The genes are TRBV7-9 and TRBJ2-7; TRBD1 is a possible D gene (6 bases). The sequence was obtained from a female donor in good health and CMV-seronegative. As DNA, the CDR3 is TGTGCCAGCAGCCGAAAAATAGGGGGTAGTTCGGGCTACGAGCAGTACTTC. Amino acid sequence: CASSRKIGGSSGYEQYF.